Listed below are T cell receptor beta chains from one sample, sequenced in a study of blood T cells in healthy people across ages. MiXCR, run by TCRdb on the 5' RACE reads, gives a single entry per CDR3 protein. Here the sample spans around 400,000 distinct CDR3 sequences, 45% to 60% being singletons. Input material: blood. These receptors all stem from a man aged 60 to 75 in good health. CDR3s include the opening cysteine and the closing phenylalanine or tryptophan. D genes are given only for firm matches. Size tells how often a clone was seen (once, few, many) or the class of an expanded clone, and some rows leave it out.

CDR3 length	clone size	V gene	J gene	D gene	CDR3 protein	CDR3 DNA
12	-	TRBV14	TRBJ2-1	-	CASSPDRRGRFF	TGTGCCAGCAGTCCGGACAGGAGGGGCAGGTTCTTC
14	few	TRBV28	TRBJ2-7	TRBD1	CASSDGQDSYEQYF	TGTGCCAGCAGTGACGGACAGGACTCCTACGAGCAGTACTTC
14	-	TRBV30	TRBJ2-5	TRBD2	CAWTSGGAAETQYF	TGTGCCTGGACTAGCGGGGGGGCAGCGGAGACCCAGTACTTC
14	-	TRBV9	TRBJ2-5	-	CASSVDSGAEGQYF	TGTGCCAGCAGCGTAGATTCCGGGGCTGAGGGGCAGTACTTC
13	few	TRBV19	TRBJ2-5	-	CASSIEATRTQYF	TGTGCCAGTAGTATAGAGGCTACCCGGACCCAGTACTTC
15	once	TRBV2	TRBJ2-7	TRBD1	CASSGAGGHLYEQYF	TGTGCCAGCAGTGGAGCAGGGGGACACCTCTACGAGCAGTACTTC
15	-	TRBV4-1	TRBJ2-4	-	CASSQLDQGKGIQYF	TGCGCCAGCAGCCAGCTAGACCAGGGTAAAGGCATTCAGTACTTC
15	-	TRBV30	TRBJ1-1	-	CAWSVPGHGDTEAFF	TGTGCCTGGAGTGTACCCGGGCACGGGGACACTGAAGCTTTCTTT
15	few	TRBV24-1	TRBJ2-1	TRBD2	CATRKGAGDTDEQFF	TGTGCCACCAGGAAGGGAGCGGGGGATACGGATGAGCAGTTCTTC
14	-	TRBV2	TRBJ2-7	TRBD2	CASSEGLAVYEQYF	TGTGCCAGCAGTGAAGGACTAGCAGTCTACGAGCAGTACTTC
14	-	TRBV6-5	TRBJ2-3	TRBD2	CASSQLAGGDTQYF	TGTGCCAGCAGCCAACTAGCGGGAGGAGATACGCAGTATTTT
12	many	TRBV10-3	TRBJ1-1	-	CAISESIQEAFF	TGTGCCATCAGTGAGTCAATACAGGAAGCTTTCTTT
16	-	TRBV27	TRBJ2-1	-	CASSPRTANAGNEQFF	TGTGCCAGCAGTCCACGGACAGCCAACGCGGGCAATGAGCAGTTCTTC
16	-	TRBV7-2	TRBJ2-5	TRBD2	CASSSYTGLARETQYF	TGTGCCAGCAGCTCCTACACGGGACTAGCGAGAGAGACCCAGTACTTC
11	-	TRBV6-5	TRBJ1-2	-	CATSGVYGYTF	TGTGCCACCAGTGGGGTCTATGGCTACACCTTC
15	-	TRBV10-3	TRBJ2-7	-	CAISEPGGGDNEQYF	TGTGCCATCAGTGAACCGGGTGGGGGGGACAATGAGCAGTACTTC
15	-	TRBV28	TRBJ2-5	-	CASSTPRGAQETQYF	TGTGCCAGCAGTACACCAAGGGGGGCTCAAGAGACCCAGTACTTC
15	few	TRBV29-1	TRBJ2-3	TRBD2	CSVRTSGGRTDTQYF	TGCAGCGTCCGGACTAGCGGGGGACGGACAGATACGCAGTATTTT
14	-	TRBV27	TRBJ1-2	TRBD1	CASRRQGTNYGYTF	TGTGCCAGCAGGCGACAGGGGACAAACTATGGCTACACCTTC
15	few	TRBV7-2	TRBJ1-1	-	CASSHPPPLNTEAFF	TGTGCCAGCAGCCATCCCCCACCACTGAACACTGAAGCTTTCTTT
14	-	TRBV3-1	TRBJ2-3	TRBD2	CASSQGLVKDTQYF	TGTGCCAGCAGCCAGGGACTAGTTAAGGATACGCAGTATTTT
12	-	TRBV13	TRBJ1-1	-	CASSRGLTEAFF	TGTGCCAGCAGTAGAGGACTGACTGAAGCTTTCTTT
14	many	TRBV27	TRBJ1-1	TRBD1	CASSITGVGTEAFF	TGTGCCAGCAGTATAACAGGGGTGGGCACTGAAGCTTTCTTT
16	few	TRBV4-3	TRBJ2-7	-	CASSPSLARGLGEQYF	TGCGCCAGCAGCCCCTCCCTGGCTAGGGGCCTAGGTGAGCAGTACTTC
12	-	TRBV28	TRBJ2-7	-	CASSPRRKGQYF	TGTGCCAGCAGTCCCCGACGGAAAGGGCAGTACTTC
15	few	TRBV25-1	TRBJ1-2	TRBD1	CASSPADRAHYGYTF	TGTGCCAGCAGCCCGGCGGACAGGGCACACTATGGCTACACCTTC
14	-	TRBV6-1	TRBJ2-5	TRBD1	CASSEMDRGKREYF	TGTGCCAGCAGTGAAATGGACAGGGGAAAAAGGGAGTACTTC
15	-	TRBV7-2	TRBJ2-4	-	CASGQLARAKNIQYF	TGTGCCAGCGGACAGCTAGCTCGAGCCAAAAACATTCAGTACTTC
14	-	TRBV2	TRBJ2-3	-	CASGKAFGTDTQYF	TGTGCCAGCGGCAAGGCCTTCGGCACAGACACGCAGTATTTT
18	-	TRBV7-3	TRBJ2-3	-	CASSSSLRLRDSTDTQYF	TGTGCCAGCAGCTCCAGTTTGCGGTTGCGGGACAGCACAGATACGCAGTATTTT